Listed below are T cell receptor beta chains from one sample, sequenced in a study of cytomegalovirus exposure and HLA in healthy donors. Measured with immunoSEQ multiplex PCR; TCRdb has only the in-frame clones, and not every one. Here the sample spans some 230,000 clones, 80% to 95% being singletons. Sample: PBMCs. These receptors were collected from a woman in her late teens or twenties in good health and CMV-seronegative. CDR3s include the opening cysteine and the closing phenylalanine or tryptophan. D genes are given only for firm matches. Rows may omit the clone size; those that give it use once, few, many or a size class.

14	.	.	TRBV6-1	TRBJ1-5	TGTGCCAGCAGCACAGGGTCCAGCAATCAGCCCCAGCATTTT	CASSTGSSNQPQHF
20	.	TRBD2	TRBV15	TRBJ2-7	TGTGCCACCAGCAGGGGGGAGGGACCACGAACTATTTTAAGCTCCTACGAGCAGTACTTC	CATSRGEGPRTILSSYEQYF
15	.	.	TRBV7-8	TRBJ2-7	TGTGCCAGCAGCTTACCGAATAGCGGAGTCTACGAGCAGTACTTC	CASSLPNSGVYEQYF
15	once	.	TRBV6-1	TRBJ1-2	TGTGCCAGCAGTGCGTACAGGACTCAAGGGGGTGGCTACACCTTC	CASSAYRTQGGGYTF
15	.	TRBD2	TRBV5-1	TRBJ2-7	TGCGCCAGCAGCTCCCCAGGACTAGCCGCCTACGAGCAGTACTTC	CASSSPGLAAYEQYF
10	few	.	TRBV30	TRBJ1-1	TGTGCCTTATACAGAATTGAAGCTTTCTTT	CALYRIEAFF
14	.	.	TRBV4-1	TRBJ2-7	TGCGCCAGCAGCCAAGAGCCCCGGTCCCTCGAGCAGTACTTC	CASSQEPRSLEQYF
13	few	TRBD1	TRBV27	TRBJ2-7	TGTGCCAGCGGGACAGGGGGCGGCTACGAGCAGTACTTC	CASGTGGGYEQYF
15	.	.	TRBV21-1	TRBJ2-2	TGTGCCAGCAGCACCGACAGGACCAAGACCGGGGAGCTGTTTTTT	CASSTDRTKTGELFF
14	.	TRBD1	TRBV19	TRBJ2-2	TGTGCCAGTAGTCGACGACAGGGGGCCGGGGAGCTGTTTTTT	CASSRRQGAGELFF
18	few	TRBD2	TRBV4-2	TRBJ2-2	TGTGCCAGCAGCCTCCTGGGGCGGGAGGGCCTGGTCACCGGGGAGCTGTTTTTT	CASSLLGREGLVTGELFF
16	.	.	TRBV28	TRBJ1-6	TGTGCCAGCAGCCGGACAGTCAGCTCCTATAATTCACCCCTCCACTTT	CASSRTVSSYNSPLHF
15	once	.	TRBV13	TRBJ2-7	TGTGCCAGCAGGGCCAGCGGGCCGATCTCCTACGAGCAGTACTTC	CASRASGPISYEQYF
14	.	.	TRBV10-3	TRBJ2-1	TGTGCCATCAGATCCTTTGAGGGCTCCAATGAGCAGTTCTTC	CAIRSFEGSNEQFF
15	.	TRBD1	TRBV25-1	TRBJ1-2	TGTGCCAGCAGTTTCTCCGGGACAGGGGGCTATGGCTACACCTTC	CASSFSGTGGYGYTF
18	.	TRBD2	TRBV2	TRBJ2-7	TGTGCCAGCAGTGCGGGGAGTAGGGCGGGAGCTTTCTCCTACGAGCAGTACTTC	CASSAGSRAGAFSYEQYF
16	.	TRBD1	TRBV7-2	TRBJ2-1	TGTGCCAGCAGCTCATCGGGACAGGGTAGGTACAATGAGCAGTTCTTC	CASSSSGQGRYNEQFF
15	.	TRBD2	TRBV2	TRBJ2-1	TGTGCCAGCAGTGAAGCCGGCGGGAGAGTTTATGAGCAGTTCTTC	CASSEAGGRVYEQFF
14	.	.	TRBV27	TRBJ2-1	TGTGCCAGCCAGACTAGACAACTAACAAATGAGCAGTTCTTC	CASQTRQLTNEQFF
13	.	.	TRBV28	TRBJ1-2	TGTGCCAGCAGTCCACCCGGAGAGCGGGGCTACACCTTC	CASSPPGERGYTF
15	.	TRBD1	TRBV30	TRBJ1-1	TGTGCCTGGAGTACCCAACCGACAGGGACGACTGAAGCTTTCTTT	CAWSTQPTGTTEAFF
14	.	TRBD2	TRBV7-8	TRBJ2-7	TGTGCCAGCAGCTTAGTGACTAGCGGCTACGAGCAGTACTTC	CASSLVTSGYEQYF
11	few	.	TRBV28	TRBJ1-2	TGTGCCAGCAGTGAGAACTATGGCTACACCTTC	CASSENYGYTF
15	.	TRBD1	TRBV5-1	TRBJ1-1	TGCGCCAGCAGCTGGCCGACAGGGGGTAACACTGAAGCTTTCTTT	CASSWPTGGNTEAFF
16	.	.	TRBV9	TRBJ2-7	TGTGCCAGCAGCGTAGGGGCGGGACTCCCCACCTACGAGCAGTACTTC	CASSVGAGLPTYEQYF
14	.	TRBD2	TRBV5-1	TRBJ2-5	TGCGCCAGCAGATGGGGACTAGCGGAAGAGACCCAGTACTTC	CASRWGLAEETQYF
12	.	TRBD1	TRBV29-1	TRBJ2-7	TGCAGCTTCAGGACAGGGGGGTACGAGCAGTACTTC	CSFRTGGYEQYF
16	.	TRBD2	TRBV11-2	TRBJ2-2	TGTGCCAGCAGCTTTTCCGGGACTAGCGGGACCGGGGAGCTGTTTTTT	CASSFSGTSGTGELFF
14	.	TRBD1	TRBV10-3	TRBJ2-1	TGTGCCATCAGTGAGTCTACAGGGGCCAATGAGCAGTTCTTC	CAISESTGANEQFF
15	.	TRBD2	TRBV5-4	TRBJ2-3	TGTGCCAGCAGCTTTATAGCGGGACGCACAGATACGCAGTATTTT	CASSFIAGRTDTQYF